This TCR beta chain was recorded in a study of human T cells and chemical hapten exposure (dated by TCRdb to the early 2020s). For the study in its entirety: For sensitization, 2% DPC in acetone was applied to a 2 cm by 2 cm area of upper inner arm skin. Patients additionally received weekly therapeutic DPC doses to the scalp throughout the roughly 26-week study period. Patch tests used Finn chambers with 0.01% DPC on the upper back, scored after 6 days by International Contact Dermatitis Research Group standards. The patient cohort, mostly female, included alopecia areata with under or over 50% scalp involvement, alopecia totalis and alopecia universalis. Libraries were pooled for sequencing, and per-sample TCR yields varied mainly because of small differences in library volumes within the pool. This study followed changes in the peripheral blood TCR repertoire in vivo during primary and secondary sensitization of alopecia patients to the hapten diphenylcyclopropenone (DPC). Blood samples were taken from patients before sensitization (week 0) and then at 2, 6 and about 24 weeks after DPC sensitization. For TCR sequencing, blood came from 25 to 35 alopecia patients at anywhere from one to four time points (pre-sensitization, 2, 6 and 24 weeks). Each blood RNA sample was used to sequence both TCR alpha and TCR beta chains.

From its cysteine to its phenylalanine, the CDR3 spans 15 amino acids. The retained sequence is limited to the CDR3, 45 bases, with the frame set at the first base. CDR1 is given as MNHEY and CDR2 as SMNVEV, both from the germline V gene (reference sequence). V lost 1 base and J lost 6 bases; the stretch between them is 13 bases long. The library was built by means of RACE. Sequencing instrument: NextSeq 500. Library preparation attached unique molecular identifiers to individual cDNA molecules for quantitative, reproducible TCR counting. As for the original processing: A median of around 100,000 TCRs per sample was observed, with a range of about 20,000 to 700,000. The Decombinator software suite was used to annotate V, J and CDR3 in the TCR reads. For PS versus PT1 abundance plots, all samples were subsampled to the same number of TCRs (28,000). TCRs were defined as expanded if absent before sensitization and observed at least eight times at the 2-week time point. TCRdb reworked the public reads: Q25 trimming with fastp, MiXCR clone assembly, productive beta chains retained. Rows merge per CDR3 protein into single entries with the most common DNA and genes. The V and J calls come from TCRdb's annotation, not from the publication. The sample contains 56,000 or so distinct CDR3 sequences, approximately 10% of them found a single time. The ten biggest clones cover 8.5% to 10% of the sample.

This clonotype was seen only a few times. What this receptor recognizes is not known. No per-base quality is available; no much larger clone lies one base away. In the paper's terms, the time point label means: pre-sensitization, week 0. This specimen's treatment or condition label, interpreted: therapeutic diphenylcyclopropenone sensitization with weekly scalp DPC. Total RNA was extracted from unfractionated whole blood that had been collected in Tempus Blood RNA tubes. At each patch-test visit, blood was drawn before the patch test was applied. Patients were eligible if aged 18 to 70, diagnosed with alopecia and judged suitable for DPC therapy, and pregnant patients were excluded. General conclusions and limits of the study: DPC sensitization did not change how many TCRs were above 1 in 1000 frequency, and no evidence was found of alterations in global repertoire structure. All patients had alopecia, a presumed autoimmune disease, so their immune response might differ from that of healthy individuals. Patch test score correlated positively with the number of PT1 expanded TCRs, reaching significance at thresholds 8, 16 and 32 but not at 4. Compared with pre-sensitization or healthy control sets, expanded TCRs formed significantly more large CDR3 similarity clusters, which is consistent with antigen-driven responses. After repeated subsampling, the strength of the expansion versus patch-test correlation and the threshold at which it became significant changed.

The origin of this receptor is a woman between 25 and 40 years old with alopecia areata. Some clones in this sample may be carry-over from other donors' samples. The chain was built from TRBV27 and TRBJ1-5; no D segment can be confidently identified. The sequencing here drew on whole blood, taken in connection with sensitization to the hapten diphenylcyclopropenone (DPC). CDR3 reads: CASSLFAQVGQPQHF. The bases read TGTGCCAGCAGTTTATTTGCGCAGGTTGGTCAGCCCCAGCATTTT.